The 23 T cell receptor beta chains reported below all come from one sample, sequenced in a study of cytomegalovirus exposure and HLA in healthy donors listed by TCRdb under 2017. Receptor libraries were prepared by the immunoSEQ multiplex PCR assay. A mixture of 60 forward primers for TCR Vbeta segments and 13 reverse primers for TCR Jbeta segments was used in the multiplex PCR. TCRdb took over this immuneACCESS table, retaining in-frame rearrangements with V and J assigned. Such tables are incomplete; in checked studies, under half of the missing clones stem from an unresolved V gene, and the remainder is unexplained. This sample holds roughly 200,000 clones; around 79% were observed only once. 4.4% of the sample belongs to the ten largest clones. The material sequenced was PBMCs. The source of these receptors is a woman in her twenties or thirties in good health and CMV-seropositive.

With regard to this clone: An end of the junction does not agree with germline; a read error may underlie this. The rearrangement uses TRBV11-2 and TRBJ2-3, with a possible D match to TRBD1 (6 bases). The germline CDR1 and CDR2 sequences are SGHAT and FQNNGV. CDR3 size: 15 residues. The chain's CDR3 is CASSVDNRVPDTQYF. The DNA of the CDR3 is TGTGCCAGCAGCGTAGATAACAGGGTCCCAGATACGCAGTATTTT.

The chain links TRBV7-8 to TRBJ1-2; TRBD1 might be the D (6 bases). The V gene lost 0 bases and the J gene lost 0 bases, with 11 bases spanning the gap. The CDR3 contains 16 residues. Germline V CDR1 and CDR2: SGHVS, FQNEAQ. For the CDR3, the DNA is TGTGCCAGCAGCTTAGCAAGACAGGCAGCTAACTATGGCTACACCTTC. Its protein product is CASSLARQAANYGYTF.

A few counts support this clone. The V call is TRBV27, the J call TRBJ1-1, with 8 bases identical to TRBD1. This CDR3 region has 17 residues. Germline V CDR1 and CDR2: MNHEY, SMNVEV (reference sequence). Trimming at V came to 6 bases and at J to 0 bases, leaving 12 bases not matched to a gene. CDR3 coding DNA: TGTGCCAGCAGCCGAGGACAGGGATCGGGCATGAACACTGAAGCTTTCTTT. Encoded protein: CASSRGQGSGMNTEAFF.

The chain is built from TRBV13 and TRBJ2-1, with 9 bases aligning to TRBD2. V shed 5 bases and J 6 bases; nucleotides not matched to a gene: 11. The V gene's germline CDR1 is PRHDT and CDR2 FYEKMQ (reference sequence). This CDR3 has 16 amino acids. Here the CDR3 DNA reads TGTGCCAGCAGCGAGCGAGCGGGAGGACCTAGCAATGAGCAGTTCTTC. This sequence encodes CASSERAGGPSNEQFF.

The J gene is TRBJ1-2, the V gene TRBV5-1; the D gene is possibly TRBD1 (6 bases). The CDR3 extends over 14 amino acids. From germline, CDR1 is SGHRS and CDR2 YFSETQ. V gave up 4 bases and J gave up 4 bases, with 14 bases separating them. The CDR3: CASSPVTGGYGYTF. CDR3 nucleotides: TGCGCCAGCAGCCCAGTGACAGGCGGCTATGGCTACACCTTC.

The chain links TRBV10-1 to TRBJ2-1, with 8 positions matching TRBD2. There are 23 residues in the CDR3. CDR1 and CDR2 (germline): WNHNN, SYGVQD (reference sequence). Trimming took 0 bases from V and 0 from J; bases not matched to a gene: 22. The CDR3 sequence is CASSESGGGSQGGFTSSYNEQFF. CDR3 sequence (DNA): TGCGCCAGCAGTGAGTCTGGCGGGGGGAGCCAAGGCGGATTTACTAGCTCCTACAATGAGCAGTTCTTC.

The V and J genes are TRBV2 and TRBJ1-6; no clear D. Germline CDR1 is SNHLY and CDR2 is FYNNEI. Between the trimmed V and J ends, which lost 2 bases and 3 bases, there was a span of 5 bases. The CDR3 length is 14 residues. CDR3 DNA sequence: TGTGCCAGCAGTGAAACGGTCTATAATTCACCCCTCCACTTT. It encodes CASSETVYNSPLHF.

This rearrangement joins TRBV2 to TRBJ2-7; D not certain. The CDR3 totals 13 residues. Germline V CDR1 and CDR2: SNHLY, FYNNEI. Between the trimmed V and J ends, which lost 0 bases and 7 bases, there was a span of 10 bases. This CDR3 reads CASSEAMVGEQYF. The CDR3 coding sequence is TGTGCCAGCAGTGAAGCAATGGTCGGTGAGCAGTACTTC.

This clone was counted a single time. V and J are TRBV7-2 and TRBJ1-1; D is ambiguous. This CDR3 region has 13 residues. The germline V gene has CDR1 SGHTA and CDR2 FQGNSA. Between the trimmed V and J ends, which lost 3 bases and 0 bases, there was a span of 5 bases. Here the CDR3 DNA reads TGTGCCAGCAGCTTGGGCATGAACACTGAAGCTTTCTTT. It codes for CASSLGMNTEAFF.

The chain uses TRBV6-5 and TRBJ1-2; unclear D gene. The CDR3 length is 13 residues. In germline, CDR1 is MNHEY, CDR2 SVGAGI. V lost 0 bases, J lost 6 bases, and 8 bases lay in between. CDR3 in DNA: TGTGCCAGCAGTTACTCGAGACTGAATGGCTACACCTTC. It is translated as CASSYSRLNGYTF.

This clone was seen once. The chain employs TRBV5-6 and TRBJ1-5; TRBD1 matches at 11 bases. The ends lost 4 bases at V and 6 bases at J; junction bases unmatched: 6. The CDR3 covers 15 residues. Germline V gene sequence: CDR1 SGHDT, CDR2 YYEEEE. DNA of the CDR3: TGTGCCAGCAGCCACGGACAGGGGGCATTTCAGCCCCAGCATTTT. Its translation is CASSHGQGAFQPQHF.

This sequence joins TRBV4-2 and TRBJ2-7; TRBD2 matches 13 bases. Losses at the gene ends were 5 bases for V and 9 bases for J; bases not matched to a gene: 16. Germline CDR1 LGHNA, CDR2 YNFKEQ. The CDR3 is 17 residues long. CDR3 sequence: CASSFRLAGGPWGVQYF. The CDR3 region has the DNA TGTGCCAGCAGCTTCCGACTAGCGGGAGGACCGTGGGGCGTGCAGTACTTC.

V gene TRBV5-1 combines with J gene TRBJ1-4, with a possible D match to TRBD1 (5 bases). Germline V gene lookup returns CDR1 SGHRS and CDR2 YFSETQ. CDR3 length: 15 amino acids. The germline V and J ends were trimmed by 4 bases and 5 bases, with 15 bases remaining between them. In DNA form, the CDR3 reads TGCGCCAGCAGCCTAGACAGAGTCCCAAATGAAAAACTGTTTTTT. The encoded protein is CASSLDRVPNEKLFF.

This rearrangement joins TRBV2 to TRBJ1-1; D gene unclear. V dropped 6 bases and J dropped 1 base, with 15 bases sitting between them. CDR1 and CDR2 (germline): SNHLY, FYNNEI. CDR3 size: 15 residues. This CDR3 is CASRREGPANTEAFF. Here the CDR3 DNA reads TGTGCCAGCAGGCGGGAGGGCCCGGCGAACACTGAAGCTTTCTTT.

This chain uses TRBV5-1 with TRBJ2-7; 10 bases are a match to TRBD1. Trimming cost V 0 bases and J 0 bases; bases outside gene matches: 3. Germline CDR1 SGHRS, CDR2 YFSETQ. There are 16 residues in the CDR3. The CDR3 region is CASSLEGQGSSYEQYF. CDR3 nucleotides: TGCGCCAGCAGCTTGGAGGGACAGGGGAGCTCCTACGAGCAGTACTTC.

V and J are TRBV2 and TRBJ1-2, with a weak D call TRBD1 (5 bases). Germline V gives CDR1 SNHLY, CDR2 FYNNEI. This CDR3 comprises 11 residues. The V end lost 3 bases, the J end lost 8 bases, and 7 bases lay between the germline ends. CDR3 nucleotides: TGTGCCAGCAGTGATAGGGGAGGCTACACCTTC. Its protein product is CASSDRGGYTF.

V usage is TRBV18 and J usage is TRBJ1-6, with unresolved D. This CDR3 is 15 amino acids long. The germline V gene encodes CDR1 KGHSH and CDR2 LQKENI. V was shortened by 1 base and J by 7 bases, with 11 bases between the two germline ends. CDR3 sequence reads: CASSPREGENSPLHF. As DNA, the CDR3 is TGTGCCAGCTCACCACGTGAGGGTGAAAATTCACCCCTCCACTTT.

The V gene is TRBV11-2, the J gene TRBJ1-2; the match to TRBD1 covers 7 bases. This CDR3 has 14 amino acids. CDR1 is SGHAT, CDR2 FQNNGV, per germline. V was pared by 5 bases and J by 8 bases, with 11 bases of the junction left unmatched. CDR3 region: CASSLPQGSVGYTF. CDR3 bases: TGTGCCAGCAGCCTACCACAGGGGAGTGTGGGCTACACCTTC.

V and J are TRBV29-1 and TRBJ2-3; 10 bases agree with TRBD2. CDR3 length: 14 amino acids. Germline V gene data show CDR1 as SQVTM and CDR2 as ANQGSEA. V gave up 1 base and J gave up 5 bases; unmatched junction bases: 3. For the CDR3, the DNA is TGCAGCGTTGAAGGAGCGGGAGGGGTAGATACGCAGTATTTT. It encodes CSVEGAGGVDTQYF.

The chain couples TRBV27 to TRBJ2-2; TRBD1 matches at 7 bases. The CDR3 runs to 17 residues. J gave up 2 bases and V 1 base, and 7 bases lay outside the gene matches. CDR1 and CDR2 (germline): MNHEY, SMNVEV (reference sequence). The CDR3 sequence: CASSLFPGTANTGELFF. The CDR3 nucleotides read TGTGCCAGCAGTTTATTCCCTGGGACAGCTAACACCGGGGAGCTGTTTTTT.

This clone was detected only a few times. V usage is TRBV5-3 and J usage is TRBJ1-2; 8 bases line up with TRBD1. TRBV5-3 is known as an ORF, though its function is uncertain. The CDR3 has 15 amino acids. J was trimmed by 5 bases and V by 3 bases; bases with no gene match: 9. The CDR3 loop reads CARSSGQGLLYGYTF. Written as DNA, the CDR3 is TGTGCCAGAAGCTCTGGACAGGGACTCCTTTATGGCTACACCTTC.

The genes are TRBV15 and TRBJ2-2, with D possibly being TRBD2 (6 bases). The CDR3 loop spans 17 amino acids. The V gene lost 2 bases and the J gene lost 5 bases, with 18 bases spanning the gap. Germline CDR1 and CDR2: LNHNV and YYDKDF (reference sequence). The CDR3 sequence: CATSRPRREIGTGELFF. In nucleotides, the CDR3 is TGTGCCACCAGCAGACCTAGGAGGGAGATCGGAACCGGGGAGCTGTTTTTT.

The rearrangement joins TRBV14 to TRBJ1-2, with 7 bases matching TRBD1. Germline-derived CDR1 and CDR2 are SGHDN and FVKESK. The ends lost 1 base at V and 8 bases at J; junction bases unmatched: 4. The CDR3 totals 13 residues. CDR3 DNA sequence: TGTGCCAGCAGCCAAGTAGACAGGGCCGGCTACACCTTC. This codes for CASSQVDRAGYTF.